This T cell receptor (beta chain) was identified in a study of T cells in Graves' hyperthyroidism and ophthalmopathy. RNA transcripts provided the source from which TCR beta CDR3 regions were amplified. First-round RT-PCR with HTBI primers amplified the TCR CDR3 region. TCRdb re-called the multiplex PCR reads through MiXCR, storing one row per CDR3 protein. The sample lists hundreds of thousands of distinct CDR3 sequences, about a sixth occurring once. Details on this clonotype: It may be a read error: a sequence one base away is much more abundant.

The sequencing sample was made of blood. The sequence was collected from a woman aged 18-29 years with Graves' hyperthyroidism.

This CDR3 is CASTQGLAENTQYF. Written as DNA, the CDR3 is TGTGCCAGCACCCAAGGACTAGCGGAAAACACTCAGTACTTC. The chain combines TRBV12-3 or TRBV12-4 with TRBJ2-4; TRBD2 aligns across 10 bases. This CDR3 region has 14 residues.